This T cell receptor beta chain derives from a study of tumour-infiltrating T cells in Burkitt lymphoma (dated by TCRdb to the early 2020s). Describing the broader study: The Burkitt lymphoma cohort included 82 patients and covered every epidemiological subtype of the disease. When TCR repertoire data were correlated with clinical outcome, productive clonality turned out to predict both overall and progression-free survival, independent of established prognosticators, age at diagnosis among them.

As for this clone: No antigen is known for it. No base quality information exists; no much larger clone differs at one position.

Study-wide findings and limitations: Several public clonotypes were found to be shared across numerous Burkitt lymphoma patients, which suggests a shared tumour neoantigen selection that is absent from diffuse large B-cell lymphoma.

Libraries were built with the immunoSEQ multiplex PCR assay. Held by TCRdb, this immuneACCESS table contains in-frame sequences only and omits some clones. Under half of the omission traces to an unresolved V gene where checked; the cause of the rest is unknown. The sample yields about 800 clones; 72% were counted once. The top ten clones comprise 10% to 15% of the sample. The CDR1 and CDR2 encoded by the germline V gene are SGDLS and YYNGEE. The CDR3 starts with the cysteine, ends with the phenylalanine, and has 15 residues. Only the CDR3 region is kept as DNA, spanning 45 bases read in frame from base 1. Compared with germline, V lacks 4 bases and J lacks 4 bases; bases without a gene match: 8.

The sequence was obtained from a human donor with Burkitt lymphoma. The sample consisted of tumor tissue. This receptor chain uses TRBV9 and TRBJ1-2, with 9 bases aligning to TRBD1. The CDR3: CASSPWTGVGYGYTF. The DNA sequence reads TGTGCCAGCAGCCCATGGACAGGGGTGGGCTATGGCTACACCTTC.